The 14 T cell receptor beta chains below were found in one sample sequenced in a study of preoperative IRX-2 immunotherapy in early breast cancer (dated 2019 in TCRdb). Library preparation employed the immunoSEQ multiplex PCR assay. In its TCRdb copy, this immuneACCESS table keeps in-frame sequences only and misses some clones. Where compared with another copy, unresolved V genes explain less than half of these, and the others have no known cause. Across this sample there are about 38,000 clones, with 75% to 85% seen only once. The ten largest clones capture over 1.3% of the sample. The treatment or condition tag for this specimen amounts to: preoperative locoregional IRX-2 cytokine immunotherapy. Specimen: lymph node tissue, collected after IRX-2 immunotherapy. These receptors were collected from a human donor with breast cancer.

The chain combines TRBV19 with TRBJ1-4; perhaps TRBD1 as D (5 bases). V lost 5 bases and J 10 bases, leaving 17 bases between the germline ends. The germline CDR1 and CDR2 sequences are LNHDA and SQIVND (reference sequence). The length of the CDR3 is 14 residues. CDR3 coding DNA: TGTGCCAGTAGTGATCCCGGGACGTCGAGAAAACTGTTTTTT. It yields the protein CASSDPGTSRKLFF.

This clone was found once. J is TRBJ1-5 and V is TRBV18; D ambiguous. Trimming removed 1 base from V and 3 bases from J, with 7 bases in between. Germline CDR1 reads KGHSH; CDR2 reads LQKENI. The CDR3 extends over 14 amino acids. CDR3 region: CASSPRGYNQPQHF. The CDR3, as DNA: TGTGCCAGCTCACCACGTGGTTACAATCAGCCCCAGCATTTT.

The chain carries TRBV18 and TRBJ1-5; D call uncertain. The CDR3 is 14 residues long. Trimming took off 3 bases at V and 1 base at J, with 7 bases between the two ends. Looked up from germline, CDR1 is KGHSH and CDR2 is LQKENI. For the CDR3, the DNA is TGTGCCAGCTCACCCTCGACGAGCAATCAGCCCCAGCATTTT. It is translated as CASSPSTSNQPQHF.

The CDR3 loop is CASSLRQGGTEAFF. CDR3 bases: TGTGCCAGTAGTCTACGACAGGGGGGAACTGAAGCTTTCTTT. The chain has TRBV19 and TRBJ1-1; 9 bases agree with TRBD1. Germline CDR1 is LNHDA and CDR2 is SQIVND (reference sequence). V trimming: 5 bases; J trimming: 5 bases; junction bases outside the gene matches: 6. CDR3 size: 14 residues.

The J gene is TRBJ1-1, the V gene TRBV9; TRBD1 is a possible D gene (5 bases). The ends were cut back, 5 bases at V and 2 bases at J, with 16 bases in the middle. The CDR3 loop spans 15 amino acids. CDR1 SGDLS and CDR2 YYNGEE come from the germline V gene. CDR3 bases: TGTGCCAGCAGTGGATCCGGGGCGGGAAACACTGAAGCTTTCTTT. It specifies CASSGSGAGNTEAFF.

The V and J genes are TRBV19 and TRBJ2-3; TRBD2 matches 9 bases. The CDR3 loop spans 15 amino acids. The germline CDR1 and CDR2 sequences are LNHDA and SQIVND (reference sequence). After removal of 7 bases from V and 8 bases from J, the junction contained 13 bases not matched to a gene. CDR3 region: CASMAAAGGRGTQYF. As DNA, the CDR3 is TGTGCCAGTATGGCCGCAGCGGGGGGTCGCGGTACGCAGTATTTT.

The chain joins TRBV6-8 to TRBJ1-2, with a weak D call TRBD1 (6 bases). This CDR3 is 13 amino acids long. The ends were cut back, 6 bases at V and 4 bases at J, with 12 bases in the middle. Germline CDR1 reads MNHGY; CDR2 reads SAAAGT. Here the CDR3 DNA reads TGTGCCAGCAGCTCGGGGGGCGTCTATGGCTACACCTTC. It translates to CASSSGGVYGYTF.

This chain links TRBV5-1 with TRBJ2-1, with D perhaps matching TRBD2 (6 bases). Per the germline V gene, CDR1 is SGHRS and CDR2 is YFSETQ. The CDR3 contains 16 residues. Trimming took off 4 bases at V and 3 bases at J, with 17 bases between the two ends. The CDR3 region has the DNA TGCGCCAGCAGCCCGGAGGGGAGGATATTCTACAATGAGCAGTTCTTC. This encodes CASSPEGRIFYNEQFF.

The gene calls are TRBV28 and TRBJ1-2; the match to TRBD1 covers 7 bases. Germline V gene lookup returns CDR1 MDHEN and CDR2 SYDVKM. This CDR3 comprises 13 residues. V shed 6 bases and J 3 bases; nucleotides not matched to a gene: 4. CDR3 nucleotides: TGTGCCAGCAGCAAGGGACAGTACTATGGCTACACCTTC. Residues: CASSKGQYYGYTF.

The rearrangement joins TRBV11-3 to TRBJ1-2; maybe TRBD1 (5 bases). Germline-derived CDR1 and CDR2 are SGHNT and YENEEA. The V end lost 3 bases, the J end lost 8 bases, and 19 bases lay between the germline ends. The CDR3 has 15 amino acids. In DNA form, the CDR3 reads TGTGCCAGCAGCTTTTGGCAGGGAATTATTGGAGGCTACACCTTC. Its protein product is CASSFWQGIIGGYTF.

The V and J genes are TRBV28 and TRBJ2-5; 7 bases fit TRBD2. V gave up 5 bases and J gave up 4 bases; unmatched junction bases: 7. The germline CDR1 and CDR2 sequences are MDHEN and SYDVKM. CDR3 length equals 14 residues. The CDR3: CASSPGPGGETQYF. CDR3 nucleotide sequence: TGTGCCAGCAGTCCCGGACCGGGAGGAGAGACCCAGTACTTC.

In DNA, the CDR3 is TGTGCCAGCAGTTACTACCCCTCGGCGGGGACTAGCACAGATACGCAGTATTTT. Amino acids: CASSYYPSAGTSTDTQYF. This chain connects TRBV6-8 to TRBJ2-3, with TRBD2 as a possible D gene (6 bases). V was clipped by 1 base and J by 0 bases, with 17 bases between them. Germline assignment: CDR1 MNHGY and CDR2 SAAAGT. The CDR3 covers 18 residues.

Points on this clone: One end of the junction is discordant with germline, which a read error may explain. The genes are TRBV7-7 and TRBJ1-1, with 8 bases that match TRBD1. Germline CDR1 SSHAT, CDR2 FNYEAQ (reference sequence). The CDR3 totals 14 residues. The CDR3 loop is CASSLGMDRVDLKF. The CDR3 DNA sequence: TGTGCCAGCAGCTTAGGTATGGACAGGGTTGATTTGAAATTT. The full variable domain, in which reference TRBV7-7 and TRBJ1-1 provide the parts outside the CDR3, is GAGVSQSPRYKVTKRGQDVTLRCDPISSHATLYWYQQALGQGPEFLTYFNYEAQPDKSGLPSDRFSAERPEGSISTLTIQRTEQRDSAMYRCASSLGMDRVDLKFGQGTRLTVV.

The DNA for the CDR3 is TGTGCCAGCAGTCAGGACAGTAACTACGAGCAGTACTTC. It yields the protein CASSQDSNYEQYF. V and J are TRBV14 and TRBJ2-7, with a possible D match to TRBD1 (6 bases). This CDR3 spans 13 amino acids. V shed 6 bases and J shed 3 bases, with 12 bases lying between them. CDR1 is SGHDN, CDR2 FVKESK, per germline.